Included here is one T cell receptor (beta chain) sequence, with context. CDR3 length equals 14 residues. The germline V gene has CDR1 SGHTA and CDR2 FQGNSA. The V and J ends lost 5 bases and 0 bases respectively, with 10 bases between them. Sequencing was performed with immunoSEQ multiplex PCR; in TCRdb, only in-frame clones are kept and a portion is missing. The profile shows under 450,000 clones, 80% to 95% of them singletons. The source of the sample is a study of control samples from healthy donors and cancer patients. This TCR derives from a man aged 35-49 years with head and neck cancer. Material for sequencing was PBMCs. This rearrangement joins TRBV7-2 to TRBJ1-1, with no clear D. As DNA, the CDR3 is TGTGCCAGCAGCAAGGACGGGTTGAACACTGAAGCTTTCTTT. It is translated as CASSKDGLNTEAFF.